A selection of T cell receptor beta chains follows, all from one sample in a study of T cell responses to AZD1222 COVID-19 vaccine. Clones were read by immunoSEQ multiplex PCR, and TCRdb kept only the in-frame ones, dropping some. The repertoire holds roughly 130,000 clones, with around 90% as singletons. The material sequenced was peripheral blood, taken on day 0 of AZD1222 vaccination. The receptors derive from an adult in good health. Each CDR3 is given with its conserved first and last residue. Fields, in order: CDR3 protein, CDR3 DNA, V gene, clone size, D gene, J gene. D genes are given only for firm matches. Rows give clone size only sometimes, using once, few, many, or a class for an expanded clone.

cdr3_aa: CASSLKGGTGELFF; cdr3_nt: TGTGCCAGCAGCTTGAAGGGCGGGACCGGGGAGCTGTTTTTT; v_call: TRBV5-6; clone_size: NA; d_call: NA; j_call: TRBJ2-2
cdr3_aa: CASRRDREGYQPQHF; cdr3_nt: TGTGCCAGCCGGAGAGACAGGGAGGGCTATCAGCCCCAGCATTTT; v_call: TRBV2; clone_size: NA; d_call: TRBD1; j_call: TRBJ1-5
cdr3_aa: CASSPRLAGAGTGELFF; cdr3_nt: TGTGCCAGCAGCCCCCGGCTAGCGGGGGCGGGCACCGGGGAGCTGTTTTTT; v_call: TRBV3-1/TRBV3-2; clone_size: NA; d_call: TRBD2; j_call: TRBJ2-2
cdr3_aa: CASRPDGTEAFF; cdr3_nt: TGTGCCAGCAGGCCCGACGGGACTGAAGCTTTCTTT; v_call: TRBV7-2; clone_size: NA; d_call: NA; j_call: TRBJ1-1
cdr3_aa: CASSASDEHQPQHF; cdr3_nt: TGCGCCAGCAGTGCGTCAGACGAGCATCAGCCCCAGCATTTT; v_call: TRBV10-2; clone_size: NA; d_call: NA; j_call: TRBJ1-5
cdr3_aa: CASSSSTAASGNTIYF; cdr3_nt: TGTGCCAGCAGCTCCAGTACAGCGGCCTCTGGAAACACCATATATTTT; v_call: TRBV11-1; clone_size: NA; d_call: NA; j_call: TRBJ1-3
cdr3_aa: CASSPPRQAPDTQYF; cdr3_nt: TGTGCCAGCTCACCACCGAGACAAGCCCCCGATACGCAGTATTTT; v_call: TRBV18; clone_size: NA; d_call: NA; j_call: TRBJ2-3
cdr3_aa: CAWSAGVTPLHF; cdr3_nt: TGTGCCTGGAGTGCAGGGGTGACACCCCTCCACTTT; v_call: TRBV30; clone_size: NA; d_call: NA; j_call: TRBJ1-6
cdr3_aa: CASAPSYEQFF; cdr3_nt: TGTGCCAGCGCCCCTTCGTATGAGCAGTTCTTC; v_call: TRBV2; clone_size: once; d_call: NA; j_call: TRBJ2-1
cdr3_aa: CASSPIYRGDNRDLF; cdr3_nt: TGTGCCAGCAGCCCAATATACAGGGGAGACAACCGGGACCTTTTC; v_call: TRBV11-2; clone_size: NA; d_call: TRBD1; j_call: TRBJ1-2
cdr3_aa: CASSILDRKLDNSPLHF; cdr3_nt: TGTGCCAGTAGTATCCTCGACAGAAAATTAGATAATTCACCCCTCCACTTT; v_call: TRBV19; clone_size: few; d_call: NA; j_call: TRBJ1-6
cdr3_aa: CASSPQGAGNTEAFF; cdr3_nt: TGTGCCAGCTCACCGCAGGGGGCCGGGAACACTGAAGCTTTCTTT; v_call: TRBV18; clone_size: once; d_call: TRBD1; j_call: TRBJ1-1